The next 11 T cell receptor beta chains were all read from a single sample in a study of cytomegalovirus exposure and HLA in healthy donors. The protocol was immunoSEQ multiplex PCR, while the TCRdb copy is restricted to in-frame clones and leaves out a portion. The sample lists 160,000 or so clones; about 89% were seen once. The specimen sequenced was PBMCs. The receptors shown here come from a man between 18 and 29 years old in good health and CMV-seropositive.

The chain is built from TRBV27 and TRBJ2-1; D unresolved. CDR1 is MNHEY and CDR2 is SMNVEV in the germline V gene (reference sequence). V lost 8 bases, J lost 0 bases, and 2 bases lay in between. The CDR3 is 11 residues long. The CDR3 reads CASRSYNEQFF. For the CDR3, the DNA is TGTGCCAGCCGCTCCTACAATGAGCAGTTCTTC.

The chain employs TRBV27 and TRBJ2-1; TRBD2 matches 8 bases. The CDR3 consists of 13 residues. Per germline, CDR1 MNHEY and CDR2 SMNVEV (reference sequence). Germline trimming cut 11 bases from V and 7 bases from J; bases unmatched to any gene: 10. CDR3 DNA: TGTGCCTCCGGGACTAGGAAGACAAATGAGCAGTTCTTC. Amino acid sequence: CASGTRKTNEQFF.

The gene calls are TRBV19 and TRBJ2-7; D is undetermined. V gave up 6 bases and J gave up 3 bases, with 15 bases separating them. Germline CDR1 LNHDA, CDR2 SQIVND (reference sequence). CDR3 length: 14 residues. CDR3 amino acids: CASSNFRGDYEQYF. The CDR3 bases are TGTGCCAGTAGCAATTTTAGAGGCGACTACGAGCAGTACTTC.

This clone was recorded once. CDR3 sequence (DNA): TGTGCCAGCACCCATCCCGGAGGGAGCACAGATACGCAGTATTTT. Protein product: CASTHPGGSTDTQYF. The chain uses TRBV7-9 and TRBJ2-3, with D possibly being TRBD2 (6 bases). The CDR3 sequence is 15 residues long. V shed 7 bases and J shed 0 bases, with 14 bases lying between them. Germline CDR1 is SEHNR and CDR2 is FQNEAQ (reference sequence).

This clone was observed a few times. This chain connects TRBV7-3 to TRBJ1-5; D is possibly TRBD1 (5 bases). The CDR3 is 13 amino acids. Germline V gives CDR1 SGHTA, CDR2 FQGTGA. V was trimmed by 1 base and J by 8 bases, leaving 9 bases between them. CDR3 nucleotide sequence: TGTGCCAGCAGCTTAAGTTTAGGGGAGCCCCAGCATTTT. Its translation: CASSLSLGEPQHF.

The chain has TRBV9 and TRBJ2-5; 11 nucleotides line up with TRBD2. CDR1 is SGDLS, CDR2 YYNGEE, per germline. V gave up 0 bases and J gave up 3 bases; unmatched junction bases: 10. This CDR3 has 18 residues. The CDR3 is CASSVGSRPGLAEETQYF. The CDR3 nucleotides are TGTGCCAGCAGCGTAGGGTCACGTCCGGGACTAGCGGAAGAGACCCAGTACTTC.

The rearrangement links TRBV19 to TRBJ2-4; 8 nucleotides line up with TRBD1. CDR3 size: 19 residues. The junction had 16 bases not matched to a gene; V was cut back by 5 bases and J by 1 base. CDR1 LNHDA and CDR2 SQIVND come from the germline V gene (reference sequence). The CDR3 region has the DNA TGTGCCAGTAGTCCCCGCCAGGGGGCGCAGGTATTGGCCAAAAACATTCAGTACTTC. This translates into CASSPRQGAQVLAKNIQYF.

The V call is TRBV14, the J call TRBJ1-3; D might be TRBD1 (5 bases). V was trimmed by 3 bases and J by 0 bases, leaving 12 bases between them. The germline V gene encodes CDR1 SGHDN and CDR2 FVKESK. The CDR3 is made up of 16 amino acids. The CDR3 region has the DNA TGTGCCAGCAGCCACAATACAGGCCTCTCTGGAAACACCATATATTTT. Protein sequence: CASSHNTGLSGNTIYF. The complete variable domain, with remaining parts taken from reference TRBV14 and TRBJ1-3, reads EAGVTQFPSHSVIEKGQTVTLRCDPISGHDNLYWYRRVMGKEIKFLLHFVKESKQDESGMPNNRFLAERTGGTYSTLKVQPAELEDSGVYFCASSHNTGLSGNTIYFGEGSWLTVV.

V usage is TRBV5-1 and J usage is TRBJ2-2, with TRBD1 matching over 8 bases. This CDR3 comprises 15 residues. With V trimmed by 0 bases and J by 7 bases, 5 bases remained unmatched. The germline gives CDR1 SGHRS, CDR2 YFSETQ. The CDR3 spells CASSLGSGGIGELFF. CDR3 nucleotides: TGCGCCAGCAGCTTGGGGTCAGGGGGCATCGGGGAGCTGTTTTTT.

The chain carries TRBV27 and TRBJ1-1; D ambiguous. The length of the CDR3 is 14 residues. The germline gives CDR1 MNHEY, CDR2 SMNVEV (reference sequence). V lost 8 bases and J 1 base, leaving 14 bases between the germline ends. Here the CDR3 reads CASGSSVRNTEAFF. The CDR3 DNA follows: TGTGCCAGCGGGTCCAGCGTTAGGAACACTGAAGCTTTCTTT.

V usage is TRBV28 and J usage is TRBJ2-2; D perhaps matches TRBD1 (6 bases). Trimming removed 7 bases at V and 8 bases at J, with 14 bases between. Germline CDR1 is MDHEN and CDR2 is SYDVKM. The CDR3 covers 13 residues. The CDR3 coding sequence is TGTGCCAGCATAGGACAGAGGGAGGGGGAGCTGTTTTTT. Protein product: CASIGQREGELFF.